This T cell receptor (beta chain) was obtained from a study of cytomegalovirus exposure and HLA in healthy donors. Study-wide results and caveats: Later analysis found that TCR beta chains associated with HLA were more clonally expanded than other, equally common chains. Researchers reported in a later analysis that a missense DCLRE1C variant was tied to TCR beta V- and J-gene trimming.

On this clone itself: As yet, its antigen is unknown.

This PCR relied on a set of 60 Vbeta primers and 13 Jbeta primers. Libraries were prepared by immunoSEQ multiplex PCR; TCRdb keeps only in-frame clonotypes and omits some of them. The sample has around 200,000 clones; almost 70% are singletons. Germline V gene lookup returns CDR1 LNHDA and CDR2 SQIVND (reference sequence). V lost 2 bases and J lost 0, with 11 bases in between. This CDR3 is 16 amino acids long. This TCR was recovered from a man aged 35 to 55 in good health and CMV-seropositive. Sequenced: PBMCs. V gene TRBV19 combines with J gene TRBJ1-5, with a possible D match to TRBD1 (6 bases). CDR3 sequence reads: CASSIRDNYSNQPQHF. In DNA form, the CDR3 reads TGTGCCAGTAGTATACGGGACAATTATAGCAATCAGCCCCAGCATTTT. Filled out from reference TRBV19 and TRBJ1-5, the complete variable domain reads DGGITQSPKYLFRKEGQNVTLSCEQNLNHDAMYWYRQDPGQGLRLIYYSQIVNDFQKGDIAEGYSVSREKKESFPLTVTSAQKNPTAFYLCASSIRDNYSNQPQHFGDGTRLSIL.